This T cell receptor (beta chain) was found in a study of T cells in Graves' hyperthyroidism and ophthalmopathy. Regarding the study as a whole: Blood also carried most thyroid clonotypes expanded above 0.001.

The blood sample was taken at first hyperthyroidism diagnosis, before any ophthalmopathy symptoms. This clonotype was counted only a few times. Its antigen is not known. Template material for amplifying TCR beta CDR3 regions consisted of RNA transcripts. The primer set for the first-round RT-PCR of the TCR CDR3 was HTBI. One entry per CDR3 protein, called by TCRdb with MiXCR from the multiplex PCR reads. The data show hundreds of thousands of distinct CDR3 sequences, over 15% seen once. V gave up 3 bases and J gave up 3 bases, with 9 bases separating them. Germline assignment: CDR1 MNHEY and CDR2 SMNVEV (reference sequence). This CDR3 has 13 amino acids.

The receptor's source is a woman between 50 and 59 years old with Graves' hyperthyroidism that later progressed to Graves' ophthalmopathy. The sequenced material came from blood. V gene TRBV27 combines with J gene TRBJ2-7; D possibly corresponds to TRBD1 (5 bases). The CDR3 DNA reads as TGTGCCAGCAGTTTCGCGCAGGGCTACGAGCAGTACTTC. Protein product: CASSFAQGYEQYF.